This T cell receptor (beta chain) was sequenced in a study of OX40 agonist ivuxolimab in advanced cancers. Study summary: Patients received ivuxolimab, an intravenous treatment, every 2 weeks at 0.01 to 10 mg/kg. Age averaged around 59 years (range roughly 20 to 90), and 80% to 90% were male.

V lost 10 bases and J 4 bases, leaving 13 bases between the germline ends. CDR3 size: 12 residues. Per germline, CDR1 MNHNS and CDR2 SASEGT. The repertoire was sequenced with immunoSEQ multiplex PCR; TCRdb's copy has only in-frame clones and lacks some. Of more than 60,000 clones in the sample, about 80% are singletons; the top ten hold 4.4%. Regarding this clone: The target antigen is unknown.

Study results and caveats: There were, on average, more expanded clones in CD8+ T cells than in CD4+. Individuals who were partial responders at 0.1-3.0 mg/kg had clonal expansion that ranked among the lowest.

The sample in question was CD4+ or CD8+ T cells sorted from blood, obtained in a trial of the OX40 agonist ivuxolimab. The chain links TRBV6-1 to TRBJ2-5; maybe TRBD1 (5 bases). This sequence was found in an adult with an advanced solid tumor such as melanoma, head and neck, liver or kidney cancer. CDR3 sequence: CATTSGIETQYF. The CDR3 DNA reads as TGTGCCACCACCTCAGGGATAGAGACCCAGTACTTC.